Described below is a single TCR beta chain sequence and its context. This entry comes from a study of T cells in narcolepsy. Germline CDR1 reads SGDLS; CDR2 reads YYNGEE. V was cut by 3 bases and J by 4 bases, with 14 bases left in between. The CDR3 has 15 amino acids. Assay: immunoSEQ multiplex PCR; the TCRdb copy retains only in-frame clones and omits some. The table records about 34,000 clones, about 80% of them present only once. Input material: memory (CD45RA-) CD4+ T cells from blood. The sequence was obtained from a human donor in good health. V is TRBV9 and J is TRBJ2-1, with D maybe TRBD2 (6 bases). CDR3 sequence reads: CASSGGTLGYNEQFF. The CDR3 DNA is TGTGCCAGCAGCGGGGGGACTTTGGGGTACAATGAGCAGTTCTTC.